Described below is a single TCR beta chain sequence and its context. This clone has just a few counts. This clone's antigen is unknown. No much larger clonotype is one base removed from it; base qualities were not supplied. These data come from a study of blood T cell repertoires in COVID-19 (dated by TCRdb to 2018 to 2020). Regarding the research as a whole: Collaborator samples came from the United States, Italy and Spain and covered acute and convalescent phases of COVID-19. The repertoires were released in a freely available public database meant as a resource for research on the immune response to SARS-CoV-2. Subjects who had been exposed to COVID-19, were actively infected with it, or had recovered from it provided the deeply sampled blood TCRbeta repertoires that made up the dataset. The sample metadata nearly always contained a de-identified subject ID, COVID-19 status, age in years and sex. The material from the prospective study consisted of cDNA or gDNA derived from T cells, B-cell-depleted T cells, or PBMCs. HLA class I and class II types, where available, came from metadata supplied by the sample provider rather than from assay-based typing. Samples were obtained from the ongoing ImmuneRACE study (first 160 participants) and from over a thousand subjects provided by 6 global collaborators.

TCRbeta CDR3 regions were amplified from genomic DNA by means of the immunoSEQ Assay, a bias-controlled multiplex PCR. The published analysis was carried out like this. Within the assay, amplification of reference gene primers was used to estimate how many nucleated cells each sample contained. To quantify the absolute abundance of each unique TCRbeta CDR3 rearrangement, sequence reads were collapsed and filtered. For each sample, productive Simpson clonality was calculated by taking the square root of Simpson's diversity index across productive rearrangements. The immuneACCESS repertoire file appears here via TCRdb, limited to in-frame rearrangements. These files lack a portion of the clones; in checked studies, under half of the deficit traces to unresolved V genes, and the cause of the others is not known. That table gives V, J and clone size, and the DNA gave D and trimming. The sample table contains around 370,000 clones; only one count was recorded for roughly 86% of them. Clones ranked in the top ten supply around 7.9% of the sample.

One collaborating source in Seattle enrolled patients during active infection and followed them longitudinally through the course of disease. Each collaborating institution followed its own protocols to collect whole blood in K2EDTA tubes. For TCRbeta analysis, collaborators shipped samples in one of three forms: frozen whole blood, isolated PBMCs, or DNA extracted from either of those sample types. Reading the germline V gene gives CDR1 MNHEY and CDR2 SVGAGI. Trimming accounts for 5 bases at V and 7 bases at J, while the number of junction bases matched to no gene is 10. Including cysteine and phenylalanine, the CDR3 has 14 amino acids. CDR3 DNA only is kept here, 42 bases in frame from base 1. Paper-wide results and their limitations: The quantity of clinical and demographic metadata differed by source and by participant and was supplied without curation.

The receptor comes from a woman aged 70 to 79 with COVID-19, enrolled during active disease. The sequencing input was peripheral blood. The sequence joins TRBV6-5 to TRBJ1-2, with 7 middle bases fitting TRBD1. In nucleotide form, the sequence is TGTGCCAGCAGTCCCGGACAGGAGTTCGTTGGCTACACCTTC. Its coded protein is CASSPGQEFVGYTF.